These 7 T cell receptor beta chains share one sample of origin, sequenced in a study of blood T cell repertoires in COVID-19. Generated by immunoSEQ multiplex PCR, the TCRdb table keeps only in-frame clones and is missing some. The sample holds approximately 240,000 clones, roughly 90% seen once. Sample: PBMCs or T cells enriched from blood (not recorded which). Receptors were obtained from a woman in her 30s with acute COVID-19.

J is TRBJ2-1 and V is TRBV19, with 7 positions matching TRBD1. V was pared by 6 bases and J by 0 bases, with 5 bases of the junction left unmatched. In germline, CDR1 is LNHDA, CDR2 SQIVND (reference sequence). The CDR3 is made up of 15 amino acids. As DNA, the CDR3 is TGTGCCAGTAGGGAAACAGGGGACTCCTACAATGAGCAGTTCTTC. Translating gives CASRETGDSYNEQFF.

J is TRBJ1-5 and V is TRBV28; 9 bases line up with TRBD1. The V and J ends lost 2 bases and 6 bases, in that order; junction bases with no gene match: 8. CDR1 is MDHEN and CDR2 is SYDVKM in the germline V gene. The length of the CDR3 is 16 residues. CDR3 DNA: TGTGCCAGCAGTTTACTGTACAGGGGGCGAGGTCAGCCCCAGCATTTT. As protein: CASSLLYRGRGQPQHF. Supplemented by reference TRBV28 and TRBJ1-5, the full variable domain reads DVKVTQSSRYLVKRTGEKVFLECVQDMDHENMFWYRQDPGLGLRLIYFSYDVKMKEKGDIPEGYSVSREKKERFSLILESASTNQTSMYLCASSLLYRGRGQPQHFGDGTRLSIL.

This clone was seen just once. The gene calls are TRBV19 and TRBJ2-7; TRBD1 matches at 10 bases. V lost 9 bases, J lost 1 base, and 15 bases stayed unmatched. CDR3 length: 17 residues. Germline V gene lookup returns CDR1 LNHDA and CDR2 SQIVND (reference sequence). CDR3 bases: TGTGCCAGGGTTCGCGACAGGGGGCTTGCCCTTTCCTACGAGCAGTACTTC. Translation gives CARVRDRGLALSYEQYF.

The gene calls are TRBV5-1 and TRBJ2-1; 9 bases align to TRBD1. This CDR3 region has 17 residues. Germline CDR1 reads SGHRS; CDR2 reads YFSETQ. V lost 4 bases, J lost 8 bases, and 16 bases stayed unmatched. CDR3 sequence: CASSPLKGQGAWDEQFF. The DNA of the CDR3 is TGCGCCAGCAGCCCTTTGAAGGGACAGGGTGCGTGGGATGAGCAGTTCTTC.

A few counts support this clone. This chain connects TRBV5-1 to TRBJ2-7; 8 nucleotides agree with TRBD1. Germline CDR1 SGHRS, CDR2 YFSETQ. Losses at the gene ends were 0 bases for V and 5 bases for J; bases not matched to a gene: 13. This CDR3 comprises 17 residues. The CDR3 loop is CASSLATGGTIVDEQYF. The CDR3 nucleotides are TGCGCCAGCAGCTTGGCCACAGGGGGAACGATTGTCGACGAGCAGTACTTC.

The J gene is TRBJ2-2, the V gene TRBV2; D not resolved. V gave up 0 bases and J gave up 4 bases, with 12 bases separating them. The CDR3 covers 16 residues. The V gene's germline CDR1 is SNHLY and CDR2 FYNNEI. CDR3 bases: TGTGCCAGCAGTGAAGCGCTTCCCAGGCCCACCGGGGAGCTGTTTTTT. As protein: CASSEALPRPTGELFF.

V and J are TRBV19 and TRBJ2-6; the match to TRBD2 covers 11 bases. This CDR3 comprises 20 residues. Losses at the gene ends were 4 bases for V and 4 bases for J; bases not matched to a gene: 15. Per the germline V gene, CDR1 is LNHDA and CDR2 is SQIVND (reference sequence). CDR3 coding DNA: TGTGCCAGTAGTAAATCACTTCGACTAGCGGGACCTCAAGGGGCCAACGTCCTGACTTTC. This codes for CASSKSLRLAGPQGANVLTF.